The rows below give T cell receptor beta chains drawn from one sample of a study of T cell clusters in autoimmune cytopenias. TCRdb reworked the multiplex PCR reads into one entry per CDR3 protein, no DNA. This table lists 550 to 650 distinct CDR3 sequences. The sample consisted of peripheral blood. Receptors originate from a human donor with an autoimmune cytopenia or autoimmune hepatitis (not recorded which). Both conserved end residues are part of each CDR3. The size of a clone is reported for some rows only, either as once, few or many, or as a class for expanded clones.

j_call clone_size v_call cdr3_aa
TRBJ2-3 medium-sized TRBV29-1 CSVTGGYTDTQYF
TRBJ1-2 medium-sized TRBV6-5 CASRVGQGSGYTF
TRBJ2-2 medium-sized TRBV11-2 CASSVGTGNTGELFF
TRBJ2-2 . TRBV27 CASSLSGGKRTGELFF
TRBJ2-5 medium-sized TRBV20-1 CSARDLKGQTQTQYF
TRBJ2-5 . TRBV6-5 CASSYAPGSVETQYF
TRBJ2-7 . TRBV5-5 CASSLESSGGTYEQYF
TRBJ1-1 medium-sized TRBV13 CASSLAGMGDTEAFF
TRBJ2-4 medium-sized TRBV6-5 CASSPRTSGSIQYF